These 23 T cell receptor beta chains share one sample of origin, sequenced in a study of Graves' ophthalmopathy and Graves' hyperthyroidism. From RNA, the CDR3 regions of TCR beta chains were amplified and sequenced. HTBI primers were used in a first-round RT-PCR, which preceded a second-round multiplex PCR. Each CDR3 protein gets one entry after TCRdb re-called the multiplex PCR reads with MiXCR. Of 450,000 to 600,000 distinct CDR3 sequences listed, approximately 35% are singletons. Sequencing used peripheral blood or thyroid tissue (not recorded which). These receptors all stem from an adult man with Graves' hyperthyroidism.

Only a few counts were recorded for this clonotype. V usage is TRBV9 and J usage is TRBJ1-3, with D possibly matching TRBD1 (6 bases). Germline V gives CDR1 SGDLS, CDR2 YYNGEE. The CDR3 is 16 amino acids. V lost 0 bases, J lost 0 bases, and 10 bases lay in between. CDR3 residues: CASSVEGGLSGNTIYF. The CDR3 DNA reads TGTGCCAGCAGCGTAGAGGGGGGGCTCTCTGGAAACACCATATATTTT.

The V call is TRBV6-1, the J call TRBJ2-5; D gene ambiguous. Germline V gene lookup returns CDR1 MNHNS and CDR2 SASEGT. Trimming removed 1 base from V and 0 bases from J, with 9 bases in between. This CDR3 region has 15 residues. The CDR3: CASSEEEVDQETQYF. The CDR3 bases are TGTGCCAGCAGTGAAGAAGAGGTGGACCAAGAGACCCAGTACTTC.

There are many counts of this clonotype. The CDR3 nucleotides are TGCAGCGCCGCGTCGGGTCGGGAGACCCAGTACTTC. As protein: CSAASGRETQYF. The chain joins TRBV29-1 to TRBJ2-5, with D unresolved. Trimming took 7 bases from V and 5 from J, leaving 14 bases between them. Germline V gene data show CDR1 as SQVTM and CDR2 as ANQGSEA. The CDR3 is made up of 12 amino acids. The full variable domain, rest sourced from reference TRBV29-1 and TRBJ2-5, is SAVISQKPSRDICQRGTSLTIQCQVDSQVTMMFWYRQQPGQSLTLIATANQGSEATYESGFVIDKFPISRPNLTFSTLTVSNMSPEDSSIYLCSAASGRETQYFGPGTRLLVL.

This clonotype was observed a few times. V and J are TRBV6-5 and TRBJ1-5; 8 bases fit TRBD1. There are 15 residues in the CDR3. V was clipped by 8 bases and J by 6 bases; unmatched bases: 12. Germline V gene data show CDR1 as MNHEY and CDR2 as SVGAGI. The DNA for the CDR3 is TGTGCCAGCTCATCAGGACAGGGAAGGGGTCAGCCCCAGCATTTT. This sequence encodes CASSSGQGRGQPQHF.

In this sample, this clonotype turned up many times. The chain combines TRBV6-5 with TRBJ2-7; D possibly corresponds to TRBD1 (6 bases). CDR3 length: 13 amino acids. In germline, CDR1 is MNHEY, CDR2 SVGAGI. V lost 2 bases, J lost 5 bases, and 10 bases lay in between. The CDR3 loop reads CASSYRPGDEQYF. The CDR3 nucleotides are TGTGCCAGCAGTTACCGCCCAGGGGACGAGCAGTACTTC.

This clonotype was seen ten or more times. V and J are TRBV3-1 and TRBJ1-2; TRBD1 might be the D (5 bases). Trimming removed 1 base at V and 7 bases at J, with 13 bases between. The CDR3 contains 14 residues. Looked up from germline, CDR1 is LGHDT and CDR2 is YNNKEL (reference sequence). The CDR3 region is CASSQAWTPFGYTF. CDR3 DNA: TGTGCCAGCAGCCAAGCTTGGACACCTTTTGGCTACACCTTC.

As to this clonotype: One base away lies a much larger clone, so this may be a sequencing read error. The genes are TRBV5-1 and TRBJ1-2, with 7 positions matching TRBD1. Germline V lookup: CDR1 SGHRS, CDR2 YFSETQ. The CDR3 spans 15 residues. Germline trimming cut 3 bases from V and 6 bases from J; bases unmatched to any gene: 11. This CDR3 is CASSSSPGGEDGYTF. The CDR3 bases are TGCGCCAGCAGCTCGTCCCCAGGGGGGGAAGATGGCTACACCTTC.

Note on this clonotype: A read error is possible here, since a much larger clone lies one base away. CDR3 sequence reads: CATSDTTGRETQYF. The CDR3 region has the DNA TGTGCCACCAGTGATACAACAGGGCGAGAGACCCAGTACTTC. V and J are TRBV24-1 and TRBJ2-5; perhaps TRBD1 as D (6 bases). The V gene lost 3 bases and the J gene lost 4 bases, with 11 bases spanning the gap. The CDR3 consists of 14 residues. The germline CDR1 and CDR2 sequences are KGHDR and SFDVKD.

On this clonotype itself: Possible read error: a much larger clone is one base away. The chain joins TRBV29-1 to TRBJ2-7; maybe TRBD1 (6 bases). Germline loops: CDR1 SQVTM, CDR2 ANQGSEA. Trimming removed 8 bases at V and 7 bases at J, with 12 bases between. The CDR3 consists of 10 residues. The DNA of the CDR3 is TGCAGCACAAGGACAGCAGAGCAGTACTTC. Translating it yields CSTRTAEQYF.

The V gene is TRBV6-5, the J gene TRBJ1-2, with a possible D match to TRBD1 (5 bases). There are 14 residues in the CDR3. Germline V gene sequence: CDR1 MNHEY, CDR2 SVGAGI. The V gene lost 5 bases and the J gene lost 0 bases, with 10 bases spanning the gap. In DNA, the CDR3 is TGTGCCAGCAGTGGCCGGGACTCTAACTATGGCTACACCTTC. Its protein is CASSGRDSNYGYTF.

This clonotype was detected only a few times. The rearrangement links TRBV7-9 to TRBJ1-1; TRBD1 matches 7 bases. The CDR3 covers 12 residues. The germline V gene has CDR1 SEHNR and CDR2 FQNEAQ (reference sequence). The CDR3 DNA is TGTGCTTGGGACAGAGACTACACTGAAGCTTTCTTT. Its protein product is CAWDRDYTEAFF.

This clonotype was picked up a small number of times. V gene TRBV28 combines with J gene TRBJ2-5; no clear D gene. Per germline, CDR1 MDHEN and CDR2 SYDVKM. CDR3 length: 14 amino acids. Trimming removed 4 bases from V and 1 base from J, with 10 bases in between. The chain's CDR3 is CASSSVLIQETQYF. In nucleotides, the CDR3 is TGTGCCAGCAGTTCAGTTCTCATCCAAGAGACCCAGTACTTC. Full variable domain (rest looked up from reference TRBV28 and TRBJ2-5): DVKVTQSSRYLVKRTGEKVFLECVQDMDHENMFWYRQDPGLGLRLIYFSYDVKMKEKGDIPEGYSVSREKKERFSLILESASTNQTSMYLCASSSVLIQETQYFGPGTRLLVL.

This clonotype has ten or more counts. This chain links TRBV7-8 with TRBJ1-2, with D possibly TRBD1 on 6 matching bases. The CDR3 has 14 residues. Germline-derived CDR1 and CDR2 are SGHVS and FQNEAQ. V was clipped by 6 bases and J by 0 bases, with 11 bases between them. The DNA of the CDR3 is TGTGCCAGCAGTCACGAGGGGGCTAACTATGGCTACACCTTC. Protein sequence: CASSHEGANYGYTF.

In this sample, this clonotype turned up many times. V and J are TRBV10-3 and TRBJ1-5; D gene ambiguous. The CDR3 runs to 16 residues. Per the germline V gene, CDR1 is ENHRY and CDR2 is SYGVKD. Deletions cut 10 bases from V and 3 bases from J, with 22 bases between. The CDR3 DNA sequence: TGTGCCACCGCTGATGCCAGGCTGCCAACCAATCAGCCCCAGCATTTT. This translates into CATADARLPTNQPQHF.

This clonotype has just a few counts. This chain links TRBV11-1 with TRBJ2-6; D not certain. Germline V gene data show CDR1 as SGHAT and CDR2 as FQDESV (reference sequence). V lost 1 base and J 7 bases, leaving 2 bases between the germline ends. CDR3 length equals 12 residues. The CDR3 loop is CASSLDANVLTF. In nucleotides, the CDR3 is TGTGCCAGCAGCTTAGACGCCAACGTCCTGACTTTC.

On this clonotype: A junction boundary mismatches the germline segment, possibly from a read error. J is TRBJ1-2 and V is TRBV27; maybe TRBD1 (6 bases). The CDR3 spans 14 residues. Germline CDR1 reads MNHEY; CDR2 reads SMNVEV (reference sequence). CDR3 nucleotides: TGTGCCAGCTACGGACAGAACCCCTCCGGTGGCCACACCTTC. Encoded protein: CASYGQNPSGGHTF.

The V call is TRBV29-1, the J call TRBJ2-7, with D hard to call. With 7 bases removed from V and 2 bases from J, the gap between germline ends came to 12 bases. The CDR3 length is 12 residues. CDR1 SQVTM and CDR2 ANQGSEA come from the germline V gene. This chain's CDR3 is CSATARPYEQYF. The CDR3 nucleotides are TGCAGCGCCACGGCTCGTCCCTACGAGCAGTACTTC.

This clonotype was seen at least ten times. The junction does not match germline at one end; this may be a read error. This sequence joins TRBV19 and TRBJ1-1; a possible D gene is TRBD1 (5 bases). This CDR3 has 11 residues. CDR1 and CDR2 from the germline V gene are LNHDA and SQIVND (reference sequence). CDR3 amino acids: CGAGRGTEAFF. CDR3 DNA sequence: TGCGGGGCAGGGAGAGGCACTGAAGCTTTCTTT. Full variable domain (remainder filled in from reference TRBV19 and TRBJ1-1): DGGITQSPKYLFRKEGQNVTLSCEQNLNHDAMYWYRQDPGQGLRLIYYSQIVNDFQKGDIAEGYSVSREKKESFPLTVTSAQKNPTAFYLCGAGRGTEAFFGQGTRLTVV.

Only a few counts were recorded for this clonotype. The chain is built from TRBV12-5 and TRBJ2-7; D is perhaps TRBD2 (6 bases). In germline, CDR1 is LGHNT, CDR2 FRNRAP. This CDR3 contains 12 residues. Between the trimmed V and J ends, which lost 5 bases and 6 bases, there was a span of 11 bases. CDR3 loop: CASGPGTFEQYF. The CDR3 coding sequence is TGTGCTAGTGGTCCGGGGACTTTCGAGCAGTACTTC.

This clonotype was counted many times. The J gene is TRBJ1-2, the V gene TRBV29-1; TRBD1 matches 11 bases. Germline CDR1 SQVTM, CDR2 ANQGSEA. V was pared by 0 bases and J by 8 bases, with 8 bases of the junction left unmatched. The CDR3 length is 15 residues. CDR3 bases: TGCAGCGTTGAAGATCCGGGACAGGGGGAGGGGGGCTACACCTTC. The encoded protein is CSVEDPGQGEGGYTF.

This clonotype came up many times. This CDR3 reads CSVEGPQETQYF. The CDR3 bases are TGCAGCGTTGAGGGCCCTCAAGAGACCCAGTACTTC. The chain links TRBV29-1 to TRBJ2-5, with no clear D. The CDR3 is 12 amino acids. CDR1 is SQVTM, CDR2 ANQGSEA, per germline. V gave up 3 bases and J gave up 2 bases, with 7 bases separating them.

This clonotype was seen many times. The V and J genes are TRBV7-6 and TRBJ2-5; 9 nucleotides line up with TRBD2. V gave up 3 bases and J gave up 5 bases; unmatched junction bases: 4. Germline V gene sequence: CDR1 SGHVS, CDR2 FNYEAQ. The CDR3 extends over 14 amino acids. The CDR3 region is CASSLASGAETQYF. CDR3 DNA: TGTGCCAGCAGCTTGGCTAGCGGGGCGGAGACCCAGTACTTC. The whole variable domain, remainder taken from reference TRBV7-6 and TRBJ2-5, is GAGVSQSPRYKVTKRGQDVALRCDPISGHVSLYWYRQALGQGPEFLTYFNYEAQQDKSGLPNDRFSAERPEGSISTLTIQRTEQRDSAMYRCASSLASGAETQYFGPGTRLLVL.

V gene TRBV6-9 combines with J gene TRBJ1-5; no definite D call. The V gene's germline CDR1 is MNHGY and CDR2 SVAAGI. V lost 8 bases and J 4 bases, leaving 12 bases between the germline ends. The CDR3 runs to 13 residues. For the CDR3, the DNA is TGTGCCAGCGTCGTTGGGTATAATCAGCCCCAGCATTTT. It encodes CASVVGYNQPQHF.